This is a list of T cell receptor beta chains from one sample in a study of T cell changes during pregnancy in multiple sclerosis. Sequenced by immunoSEQ multiplex PCR; TCRdb stores in-frame clones only, minus some. Here the sample spans 30,000 or so clones, 89% being singletons. The sample was CD4+ T cells from peripheral blood mononuclear cells, taken in the second trimester of pregnancy. These receptors originate from a female donor with multiple sclerosis, enrolled in a pregnancy study. The CDR3 runs from the conserved cysteine through the conserved F or W. D genes are given only for firm matches. The listing skips clone size in some rows; elsewhere it reads once, few, many or a size class.

CDR3nt,CDR3aa,len,j_gene,abundance,d_gene,v_gene
TGTGCCAGCAGTGAACCGGCCAGCCCACTAGGCTATGGCTACACCTTC,CASSEPASPLGYGYTF,16,TRBJ1-2,.,.,TRBV6-1
TGCGCCAGCAGCTTGGAAGGACAGGGGAGGACCATTCAGTACTTC,CASSLEGQGRTIQYF,15,TRBJ2-4,.,TRBD1,TRBV5-1
TGCAGTGCCCGAGGGTACAATGAGCAGTTCTTC,CSARGYNEQFF,11,TRBJ2-1,.,.,TRBV20-1
TGTGCCAGCAGTGAAGAGGGGTGGGACTCCGAGCAGTACTTC,CASSEEGWDSEQYF,14,TRBJ2-7,.,.,TRBV6-1
TGTGCCAGCAGCGTACGGCCTAGCGGGGGGCGATACAATGAGCAGTTCTTC,CASSVRPSGGRYNEQFF,17,TRBJ2-1,few,TRBD2,TRBV9
TGTGCCATCCAGGGGGCTGTGAACACTGAAGCTTTCTTT,CAIQGAVNTEAFF,13,TRBJ1-1,once,TRBD1,TRBV2
TGTGCCACCAGCAGAGAAAGGACAGAATCCACCTACGAGCAGTACTTC,CATSRERTESTYEQYF,16,TRBJ2-7,.,.,TRBV15
TGTGCCAGCAGCGACCGCAGGGGGCCCACAGATACGCAGTATTTT,CASSDRRGPTDTQYF,15,TRBJ2-3,.,TRBD1,TRBV7-3
TGCGCCAGCAGCCCCCGTGGAGGGAGGGCAGATACGCAGTATTTT,CASSPRGGRADTQYF,15,TRBJ2-3,once,TRBD2,TRBV4-3
TGTGCCAGCAGCGCCTGGGACTCCTCCGTATTCTATGGCTACACCTTC,CASSAWDSSVFYGYTF,16,TRBJ1-2,.,.,TRBV5-4
TGTGCCATCAGTGAGGACACGTATTCACCCCTCCACTTT,CAISEDTYSPLHF,13,TRBJ1-6,once,.,TRBV10-3
TGTGCCAGCAGCTTCTTAATCGTCAGGAAGATGAACACTGAAGCTTTCTTT,CASSFLIVRKMNTEAFF,17,TRBJ1-1,.,.,TRBV11-3
TGTGCCAGCAGTCCCCTCCACCGTAGGGGGGGCCAGCATTTT,CASSPLHRRGGQHF,14,TRBJ1-5,.,.,TRBV28
TGTGCCAGCAGCCTTACTTTAGCGGGGGGGCGGTTGGAGACCCAGTACTTC,CASSLTLAGGRLETQYF,17,TRBJ2-5,.,TRBD2,TRBV27
TGTGCCAATCCTAAAAGTGGGGTGAACAGGGTCGGAAACACCATATATTTT,CANPKSGVNRVGNTIYF,17,TRBJ1-3,few,.,TRBV21-1
TGTGCCAGCAGCCCCGGAGGGGACAGGGGGAAATTCTTT,CASSPGGDRGKFF,13,TRBJ1-1,.,TRBD1,TRBV9
TGTGCCAGCAGTGAACAGGGATTATATTACGAGCAGTACTTC,CASSEQGLYYEQYF,14,TRBJ2-7,.,.,TRBV2
TGTGCCATCGCTTTGACAGGGGGTGAGACTGAAGCTTTCTTT,CAIALTGGETEAFF,14,TRBJ1-1,.,TRBD1,TRBV10-3
TGCGCCAGCAGCCAAGGGGACAGGTTTTATGGCTACACCTTC,CASSQGDRFYGYTF,14,TRBJ1-2,.,TRBD1,TRBV4-1
TGTGCCAGCAGCGTAGAACTAGCGGGGTCAACGTGGTTCTTC,CASSVELAGSTWFF,14,TRBJ2-1,.,TRBD2,TRBV9
TGTGCCAGTAGACTACGAGGGACAGTCAACTATGGCTACACCTTC,CASRLRGTVNYGYTF,15,TRBJ1-2,.,TRBD1,TRBV19
TGTGCCATCAATAGGGACAGGGCCTACAATGAGCAGTTCTTC,CAINRDRAYNEQFF,14,TRBJ2-1,.,TRBD1,TRBV10-3
TGTGCCAGCAGCTTAGACCGTGTGGGAACAGGGGTGAGGGGCTACACCTTC,CASSLDRVGTGVRGYTF,17,TRBJ1-2,.,TRBD1,TRBV7-2
TGTGCCAGCCACCCACAAGGACAGCCCCTATTTGGAAACACCATATATTTT,CASHPQGQPLFGNTIYF,17,TRBJ1-3,.,.,TRBV27
TGTGCCAGTGAGGGTGGGGGACAGGGGGCCTATTCACCCCTCCACTTT,CASEGGGQGAYSPLHF,16,TRBJ1-6,few,TRBD1,TRBV28
TGTGCCAGTACAGTTCGGCAGGGGGGACTTGAAGCTTTCTTT,CASTVRQGGLEAFF,14,TRBJ1-1,.,TRBD1,TRBV19
TGTGCCAGCAGTGAACACCCGCGCCGATCTGGAAACACCATATATTTT,CASSEHPRRSGNTIYF,16,TRBJ1-3,.,.,TRBV6-1
TGTGCCAGCTCAGTTATTCGTGGGGCTCAAGAGACCCAGTACTTC,CASSVIRGAQETQYF,15,TRBJ2-5,.,.,TRBV18
TGTGCCAGCAGCAACGGACTAGCGGGGAACCAAGAGACCCAGTACTTC,CASSNGLAGNQETQYF,16,TRBJ2-5,.,.,TRBV21-1
TGTGCCAGCAGTCTTTATAGCAATCAGCCCCAGCATTTT,CASSLYSNQPQHF,13,TRBJ1-5,.,.,TRBV11-1
TGTGCCAGCAGCTTATATGGTAGCGGGGGTTTAACCCAGTACTTC,CASSLYGSGGLTQYF,15,TRBJ2-5,.,TRBD2,TRBV7-9
TGTGCCTGGGGACAGGGAGGCGGAAACACCATATATTTT,CAWGQGGGNTIYF,13,TRBJ1-3,.,TRBD1,TRBV30
TGCGCCAGCAGCTTGATTAGCGGGGGTGGTGAGCAGTTCTTC,CASSLISGGGEQFF,14,TRBJ2-1,once,TRBD2,TRBV5-1
TGCGCCAGCAGCCAAGCGGTTAATCAGCCCCAGCATTTT,CASSQAVNQPQHF,13,TRBJ1-5,.,.,TRBV4-1
TGTGCCAGCAGCCTAACGCATGCAGATACGCAGTATTTT,CASSLTHADTQYF,13,TRBJ2-3,.,.,TRBV7-8
TGCAGCGTATCAGTAGCGGACACTGAAGCTTTCTTT,CSVSVADTEAFF,12,TRBJ1-1,.,.,TRBV29-1
TGTGCCAGCAGCTTACAGCGGGATCAGCCCCAGCATTTT,CASSLQRDQPQHF,13,TRBJ1-5,.,.,TRBV7-2
TGCAGCGTTGGACAGGGCCCTGGGATCGGGGAGCTGTTTTTT,CSVGQGPGIGELFF,14,TRBJ2-2,.,TRBD1,TRBV29-1
TGTGCCAGCAGCGTAAGTTCTGGGGCTGGAAAATATGAAAAACTGTTTTTT,CASSVSSGAGKYEKLFF,17,TRBJ1-4,.,.,TRBV9
TGTGCCAGCAGCCCCCGTGGACTAGCGGGGGGTAAGTACTTC,CASSPRGLAGGKYF,14,TRBJ2-7,.,TRBD2,TRBV27
TGTGCCAGCAGTTTAGGGGGACTGATGATTTACGAGCAGTACTTC,CASSLGGLMIYEQYF,15,TRBJ2-7,.,.,TRBV28
TGTGCCAGCAGCACCCGGGACAGCTCCTACGAGCAGTACTTC,CASSTRDSSYEQYF,14,TRBJ2-7,.,TRBD1,TRBV7-9
TGTGCCAGCAGTGGTCCGGGACACACAGGGTCCCTAGGGAAAGCTTTCTTT,CASSGPGHTGSLGKAFF,17,TRBJ1-1,.,.,TRBV6-1
TGTGCCAGCAGCCAAGACTGGGTACAGGGTGGAAATCAGCCCCAGCATTTT,CASSQDWVQGGNQPQHF,17,TRBJ1-5,.,.,TRBV4-2
TGTGCCAGCAGTTCCCGACAGGGGGATGAAAAACTGTTTTTT,CASSSRQGDEKLFF,14,TRBJ1-4,.,TRBD1,TRBV28
TGTGCCAGCAGCTCAGGGTTTGGGGCCAACGTCCTGACTTTC,CASSSGFGANVLTF,14,TRBJ2-6,.,.,TRBV5-4
TGTGCCTCCCGCCCGACAGGGATGAATTCACCCCTCCACTTT,CASRPTGMNSPLHF,14,TRBJ1-6,.,TRBD1,TRBV10-3
TGTGCCAGCAGCCCATCCGGGACAGGGCTTTACAATGAGCAGTTCTTC,CASSPSGTGLYNEQFF,16,TRBJ2-1,.,TRBD1,TRBV7-3
TGTGCCAGCAGCTCCAGGGACAGCTTATTTAATGAAAAACTGTTTTTT,CASSSRDSLFNEKLFF,16,TRBJ1-4,.,TRBD1,TRBV13
TGTGCCAGCAGCTCCGGACTAGCGGGGGGGATCCAAGAGACCCAGTACTTC,CASSSGLAGGIQETQYF,17,TRBJ2-5,.,TRBD2,TRBV5-8
TGTGCCAGCAGCCCCCAACAGGGATCTGAGCAGTACTTC,CASSPQQGSEQYF,13,TRBJ2-7,.,.,TRBV14
TGTGCCAGTAGTACCCCCCTAGGAGGGAGCAATCAGCCCCAGCATTTT,CASSTPLGGSNQPQHF,16,TRBJ1-5,.,.,TRBV19
TGCAGCGTTGCTAAGCAGTCCGGGGAGCAGTTCTTC,CSVAKQSGEQFF,12,TRBJ2-1,.,.,TRBV29-1
TGTGCCAGCAGTCCAGGGCAAGAGACCCAGTACTTC,CASSPGQETQYF,12,TRBJ2-5,.,.,TRBV6-6
TGTGCCAGCAGCTACCAGGGGAACACTGAAGCTTTCTTT,CASSYQGNTEAFF,13,TRBJ1-1,.,.,TRBV6-6
TGCGCCAGCAGCTTGGCCCCAACAGGGGGCAATCAGCCCCAGCATTTT,CASSLAPTGGNQPQHF,16,TRBJ1-5,.,TRBD1,TRBV5-1
TGTGCCAGTGACAGGGATCCCTACAATGAGCAGTTCTTC,CASDRDPYNEQFF,13,TRBJ2-1,.,TRBD1,TRBV6-1
TGCGCCAGCAGCTTGGGACCTAGCGGGCGCTCCTACAATGAGCAGTTCTTC,CASSLGPSGRSYNEQFF,17,TRBJ2-1,.,TRBD2,TRBV5-1
TGCGCCAGCAGCTCGGGGATCTCTGGAAACACCATATATTTT,CASSSGISGNTIYF,14,TRBJ1-3,.,.,TRBV5-1